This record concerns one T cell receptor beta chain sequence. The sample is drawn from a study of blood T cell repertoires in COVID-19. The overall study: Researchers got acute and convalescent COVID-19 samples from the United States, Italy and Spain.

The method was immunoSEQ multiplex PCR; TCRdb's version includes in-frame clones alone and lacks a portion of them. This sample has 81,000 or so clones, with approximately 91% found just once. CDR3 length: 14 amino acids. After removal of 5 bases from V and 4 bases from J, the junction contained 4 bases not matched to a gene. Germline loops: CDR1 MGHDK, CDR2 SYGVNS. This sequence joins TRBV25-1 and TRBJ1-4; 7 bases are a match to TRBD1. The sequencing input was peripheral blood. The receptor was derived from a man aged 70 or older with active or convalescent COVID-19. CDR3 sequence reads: CASSKGQHNEKLFF. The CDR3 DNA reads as TGTGCCAGCAGTAAGGGACAGCATAATGAAAAACTGTTTTTT. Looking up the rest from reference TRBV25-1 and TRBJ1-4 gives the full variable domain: EADIYQTPRYLVIGTGKKITLECSQTMGHDKMYWYQQDPGMELHLIHYSYGVNSTEKGDLSSESTVSRIRTEHFPLTLESARPSHTSQYLCASSKGQHNEKLFFGSGTQLSVL.